The clone carrying this T cell receptor (beta chain) has at least ten counts. The data are from a study of T-cell memory formation after mild COVID-19. V was trimmed by 4 bases and J by 3 bases, leaving 10 bases between them. The CDR3 sequence is 13 residues long. Germline V gene lookup returns CDR1 LGHNA and CDR2 YNFKEQ. Each CDR3 protein gets one entry after TCRdb re-called the 5' RACE reads with MiXCR. The sample consists of 470,000 or so distinct CDR3 sequences, over 15% of them appearing once. The chain couples TRBV4-2 to TRBJ2-7; D remains ambiguous. This TCR came from an adult woman who had mild COVID-19 (a few samples of this study predate the infection). Cell type and time point are not known. The sequenced sample was PBMCs or a T cell subset sorted from them (not recorded which). The CDR3 sequence is CASSPRLDYEQYF. As DNA, the CDR3 is TGTGCCAGCAGCCCCAGATTGGACTACGAGCAGTACTTC.